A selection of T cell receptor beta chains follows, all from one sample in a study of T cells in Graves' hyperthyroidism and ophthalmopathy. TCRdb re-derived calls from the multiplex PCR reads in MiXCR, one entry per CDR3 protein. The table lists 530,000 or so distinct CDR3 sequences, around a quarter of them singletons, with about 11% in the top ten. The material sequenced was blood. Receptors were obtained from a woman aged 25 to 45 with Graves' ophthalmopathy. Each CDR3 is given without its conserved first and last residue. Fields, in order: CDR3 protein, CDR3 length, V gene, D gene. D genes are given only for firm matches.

CDR3: ASSLVVSREYEQY; length: 13; V: TRBV7-8; D: .
CDR3: ASSLSAGRYEQY; length: 12; V: TRBV11-2; D: .
CDR3: ASSFNQKTYEQY; length: 12; V: TRBV27; D: .
CDR3: ASSEVRTENTEAF; length: 13; V: TRBV6-1; D: .
CDR3: ATSGGAFYEQY; length: 11; V: TRBV10-3; D: TRBD2
CDR3: ASSFSGFGAF; length: 10; V: TRBV12-3/TRBV12-4; D: .
CDR3: ASSYGAIDYT; length: 10; V: TRBV6-2/TRBV6-3; D: .
CDR3: ASSKGTSSLYGYT; length: 13; V: TRBV19; D: .
CDR3: ASSEGQFNYGYT; length: 12; V: TRBV9; D: TRBD1
CDR3: ASSSRGVRGIQY; length: 12; V: TRBV6-2/TRBV6-3; D: .
CDR3: ASSLTGVHTEAF; length: 12; V: TRBV6-2/TRBV6-3; D: TRBD1
CDR3: ASSSPTGQYNSPLH; length: 14; V: TRBV27; D: .
CDR3: SATGNTEAF; length: 9; V: TRBV20-1; D: .
CDR3: ASSYEGTGGGTLEAF; length: 15; V: TRBV6-2/TRBV6-3; D: TRBD1
CDR3: SSRSDPQDTQY; length: 11; V: TRBV29-1; D: .
CDR3: ASSLGLGLAGGRAHEQY; length: 17; V: TRBV7-2; D: TRBD2
CDR3: ASNPVLAKTQY; length: 11; V: TRBV6-2/TRBV6-3; D: .
CDR3: ASIGSPNTGELF; length: 12; V: TRBV25-1; D: .
CDR3: ASSARTSGYEQY; length: 12; V: TRBV27; D: TRBD2
CDR3: ASILRNRGGTEAF; length: 13; V: TRBV6-5; D: TRBD1
CDR3: SAKVGTTNTGELF; length: 13; V: TRBV29-1; D: .
CDR3: SATGPISYEQY; length: 11; V: TRBV20-1; D: .
CDR3: ASSEGSSGRGNQPQH; length: 15; V: TRBV6-1; D: .
CDR3: ASSVSGGSYEQY; length: 12; V: TRBV9; D: .
CDR3: ASSLLGGGEAF; length: 11; V: TRBV27; D: .
CDR3: ASSYAGGVQETQY; length: 13; V: TRBV6-5; D: TRBD2
CDR3: ASSFSSGPVGQPQH; length: 14; V: TRBV28; D: .
CDR3: ASSRGLGETQY; length: 11; V: TRBV3-1; D: .
CDR3: SAPDREAYEQY; length: 11; V: TRBV20-1; D: TRBD1
CDR3: SAYTPGQGFDGYT; length: 13; V: TRBV20-1; D: TRBD1
CDR3: ASSLTSSVLGYEQY; length: 14; V: TRBV28; D: .
CDR3: ASSQDGGNTEAF; length: 12; V: TRBV4-1; D: .
CDR3: SAHRDRGSLWPQH; length: 13; V: TRBV20-1; D: TRBD1
CDR3: AWSGVNYGYT; length: 10; V: TRBV30; D: .
CDR3: ASGAGKGDIQY; length: 11; V: TRBV7-9; D: .
CDR3: AWQDSNQPQH; length: 10; V: TRBV30; D: .
CDR3: ASSQDYPDRTYGYT; length: 14; V: TRBV4-3; D: TRBD1
CDR3: ASSFQTGDTEAF; length: 12; V: TRBV7-9; D: TRBD1
CDR3: ASNQQGHTIY; length: 10; V: TRBV6-1; D: .
CDR3: ARFGTGGVASSSYEQY; length: 16; V: TRBV6-2/TRBV6-3; D: TRBD1
CDR3: ASSSMSGQPQH; length: 11; V: TRBV6-5; D: .
CDR3: ASSEVGSSYNSPLH; length: 14; V: TRBV6-1; D: .
CDR3: ASIGAVNNYGYT; length: 12; V: TRBV6-1; D: .
CDR3: ASSTWDGETQY; length: 11; V: TRBV28; D: .
CDR3: ASGQGDQPQH; length: 10; V: TRBV2; D: TRBD1
CDR3: ASSLPVLGTEQETQY; length: 15; V: TRBV5-1; D: TRBD1
CDR3: ASSQDPRGLETQY; length: 13; V: TRBV3-1; D: .
CDR3: ASRLEGGWTEAF; length: 12; V: TRBV7-2; D: .
CDR3: SARPDRAKGELF; length: 12; V: TRBV20-1; D: TRBD1
CDR3: ASSFLQNTEAF; length: 11; V: TRBV7-8; D: .
CDR3: ASLGLSGVKY; length: 10; V: TRBV27; D: .
CDR3: SARHQGDEQY; length: 10; V: TRBV20-1; D: TRBD1
CDR3: ATSRVSGGPYEQY; length: 13; V: TRBV15; D: .